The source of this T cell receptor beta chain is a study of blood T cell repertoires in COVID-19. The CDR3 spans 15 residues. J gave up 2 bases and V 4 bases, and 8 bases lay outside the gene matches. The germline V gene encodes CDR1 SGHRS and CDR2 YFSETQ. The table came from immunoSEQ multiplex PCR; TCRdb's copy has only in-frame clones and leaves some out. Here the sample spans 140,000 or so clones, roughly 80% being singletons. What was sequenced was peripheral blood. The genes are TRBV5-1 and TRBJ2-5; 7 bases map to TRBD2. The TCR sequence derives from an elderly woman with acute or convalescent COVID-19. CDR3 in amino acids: CASSQGGTTQETQYF. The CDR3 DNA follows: TGCGCCAGCAGCCAAGGTGGGACTACACAAGAGACCCAGTACTTC.